The text below deals with one TCR beta chain. Its target is unknown. Germline-derived CDR1 and CDR2 are SGHAT and FQDESV (reference sequence). The V and J ends lost 6 bases and 1 base, in that order; junction bases with no gene match: 7. The CDR3 has 16 residues. TCRdb processed the 5' RACE reads anew with MiXCR; each CDR3 protein has one entry. The sample holds about 530,000 distinct CDR3 sequences, approximately 20% seen once. This entry is derived from a study of identical twins. Regarding the study as a whole: Twins showed weaker excess sharing in their beta out-of-frame sequences. The study based its conclusions on cross-sectional statistical analysis and did not follow the same donors. Diverse VJ usage suggested most zero-insertion clonotypes were not invariant T cells. When twins shared out-of-frame alpha sequences, those sequences had excess low generation probability.

These data were also reused for a study on yellow fever vaccine responses in identical twins.

The origin of this receptor is a woman aged 18-29 years in good health. This chain uses TRBV11-1 with TRBJ2-2; 8 nucleotides align to TRBD1. Sequenced input: CD4+ T cells sorted from blood. The CDR3 coding sequence is TGTGCCAGCAGAAAGACCGGGACAGGGAACACCGGGGAGCTGTTTTTT. Its protein is CASRKTGTGNTGELFF. Combining the CDR3 with reference TRBV11-1 and TRBJ2-2 gives the whole variable domain EAEVAQSPRYKITEKSQAVAFWCDPISGHATLYWYRQILGQGPELLVQFQDESVVDDSQLPKDRFSAERLKGVDSTLKIQPAELGDSAMYLCASRKTGTGNTGELFFGEGSRLTVL.